The TCR beta chain described here comes from a study of CD8+ T cells in alopecia areata. Study information: Tofacitinib administration to treated patients was oral, at 5 to 10 mg twice daily.

As to this clone: Its specificity is unknown.

Study-level findings and limits: Clarity of TCR sharing across patients fell short of that in mice, possibly HLA-related.

After isolation, RNA underwent reverse transcription to generate cDNA as the sequencing template. Libraries were prepared by immunoSEQ multiplex PCR; TCRdb keeps only in-frame clonotypes and omits some of them. The sample holds over 150,000 clones, roughly 60% seen once. The germline V gene has CDR1 MGHDK and CDR2 SYGVNS. The CDR3 runs 14 residues. V lost 10 bases, J lost 7 bases, and 16 bases stayed unmatched. Noted treatment: oral pan-JAK inhibitor, 5-10 mg twice daily. Lesional scalp punch biopsies and peripheral blood came from alopecia areata patients. The chain joins TRBV25-1 to TRBJ2-7, with 7 bases aligning to TRBD2. This material consisted of CD4+ T cells sorted from blood, taken at week 24, from a patient treated with tofacitinib. This receptor was taken from a human donor with alopecia areata. In DNA, the CDR3 is TGTGCCACCCGGAGGAGCGGGATTACCGAGGAGCAGTACTTC. Its translation: CATRRSGITEEQYF.